Presented here are 5 T cell receptor beta chains from one specimen sequenced in a study of blood T cell repertoires in COVID-19. The data were produced by immunoSEQ multiplex PCR, yet TCRdb's version contains in-frame clones alone and is incomplete. This table has 170,000 or so clones, more than 85% appearing once. The sequencing sample was made of peripheral blood. The receptors originated from a man between 60 and 70 years old with COVID-19, enrolled during active disease.

The gene calls are TRBV20-1 and TRBJ2-1; D is undetermined. Germline lookup yields CDR1 DFQATT and CDR2 SNEGSKA (reference sequence). Trimming left V 1 base short and J 10 bases short, with 8 bases between. This CDR3 region has 11 residues. In DNA form, the CDR3 reads TGCAGTGCTAGAGTTTGGAGCGAGCAGTTCTTC. Its translation is CSARVWSEQFF.

V and J are TRBV5-4 and TRBJ1-2; D remains ambiguous. The CDR3 is 14 amino acids. V lost 4 bases and J 3 bases, leaving 13 bases between the germline ends. In germline, CDR1 is SGHNT, CDR2 YYREEE (reference sequence). The CDR3 region is CASSLLNIDYGYTF. The DNA for the CDR3 is TGTGCCAGCAGCCTACTCAATATCGACTATGGCTACACCTTC.

The chain carries TRBV5-1 and TRBJ1-3; TRBD1 agrees at 7 bases. The CDR3 consists of 15 residues. Germline V CDR1 and CDR2: SGHRS, YFSETQ. V was pared by 4 bases and J by 2 bases, with 6 bases of the junction left unmatched. This CDR3 reads CASSPTGRAGNTIYF. The DNA of the CDR3 is TGCGCCAGCAGCCCGACAGGGCGGGCTGGAAACACCATATATTTT.

This sequence joins TRBV30 and TRBJ2-3; D is unclear. V was cut by 6 bases and J by 0 bases, with 13 bases left in between. This CDR3 contains 14 residues. Germline CDR1 and CDR2: GTSNPN and SVGIG (reference sequence). The CDR3 spells CACMFFTSTDTQYF. The CDR3 DNA follows: TGTGCCTGTATGTTTTTTACTAGCACAGATACGCAGTATTTT.

This clone appeared once. The chain has TRBV25-1 and TRBJ1-4; 7 nucleotides match TRBD1. Germline V lookup: CDR1 MGHDK, CDR2 SYGVNS. Trimming cost V 3 bases and J 8 bases; bases outside gene matches: 6. CDR3 length: 14 residues. In DNA form, the CDR3 reads TGTGCCAGCAGTGATAGGGGGCCAGTAGAAAAACTGTTTTTT. Translating it yields CASSDRGPVEKLFF. Full variable domain (missing parts from reference TRBV25-1 and TRBJ1-4): EADIYQTPRYLVIGTGKKITLECSQTMGHDKMYWYQQDPGMELHLIHYSYGVNSTEKGDLSSESTVSRIRTEHFPLTLESARPSHTSQYLCASSDRGPVEKLFFGSGTQLSVL.